Listed here are 13 T cell receptor beta chains from one sample, sequenced in a study of blood T cells in healthy people across ages. Through a sample-barcoded 5' primer and a J-beta primer mix, a second PCR was run for roughly 6 to 11 cycles. TCRdb analysed the 5' RACE reads with MiXCR anew, one entry per CDR3 protein. This repertoire shows over 700,000 distinct CDR3 sequences, 53% found once; its top ten account for roughly 40%. The sequencing sample was made of blood. The receptors originated from a man older than 75 in good health.

To note about this clonotype: The CDR3 end shows no conserved phenylalanine or tryptophan, and so a read error is likely. The chain joins TRBV20-1 to TRBJ2-7, with D hard to call. CDR3 length equals 14 residues. Trimming shortened V by 1 base and J by 2 bases, and 12 bases separated the two germline ends. Germline V gene sequence: CDR1 DFQATT, CDR2 SNEGSKA (reference sequence). The CDR3, as DNA: TGCAGTGCTAGAGGGGCAGGAGCGACCTACGAGCAGTACTTA. Its translation: CSARGAGATYEQYL.

This clonotype was observed a few times. V usage is TRBV11-2 and J usage is TRBJ1-1, with 8 bases fitting TRBD1. This CDR3 spans 17 amino acids. Per the germline V gene, CDR1 is SGHAT and CDR2 is FQNNGV. The V segment lost 4 bases and the J segment 0 bases; nucleotides outside the gene matches: 10. CDR3 nucleotide sequence: TGTGCCAGCAGCTATCGCGGGGGGACAGGAGTGAACACTGAAGCTTTCTTT. Protein: CASSYRGGTGVNTEAFF.

This clonotype was counted between two and nine times. The chain has TRBV7-2 and TRBJ2-4; the match to TRBD1 covers 9 bases. The end of the DNA fits TRBJ2-7 better, so the J call may be wrong. The germline V gene has CDR1 SGHTA and CDR2 FQGNSA. The CDR3 spans 14 residues. The CDR3 DNA is TGTGCCAGCAGCCGGGACAGGGTGATTCCCGAGCAGTACTTC. Translating it yields CASSRDRVIPEQYF.

This chain connects TRBV20-1 to TRBJ2-1, with unresolved D. The germline V gene has CDR1 DFQATT and CDR2 SNEGSKA (reference sequence). The CDR3 extends over 11 amino acids. Deletions cut 6 bases from V and 9 bases from J, with 12 bases between. CDR3 DNA: TGCAGTGCATCCCGCAAGGGTGAGCAGTTCTTC. It codes for CSASRKGEQFF.

Remarks on this clonotype: At one boundary the junction diverges from the germline segment, which might be a read error. The chain is built from TRBV10-1 and TRBJ2-5, with D possibly matching TRBD2 (5 bases). The DNA end favors TRBJ2-7, so the J call may be wrong. CDR1 and CDR2 from the germline V gene are WNHNN and SYGVQD (reference sequence). There are 14 residues in the CDR3. The CDR3 here is CTSSESGPRGEQYF. CDR3 DNA: TGCACCAGCAGTGAGTCCGGGCCCCGGGGCGAGCAGTACTTC.

This rearrangement joins TRBV11-2 to TRBJ2-7; no firm D call. Germline CDR1 is SGHAT and CDR2 is FQNNGV. CDR3 length: 11 residues. Between the trimmed V and J ends, which lost 3 bases and 10 bases, there was a span of 10 bases. CDR3 in DNA: TGTGCCAGCAGCTTTAGGCAAGACCAGTACTTC. This sequence encodes CASSFRQDQYF.

This rearrangement joins TRBV24-1 to TRBJ2-1, with D perhaps TRBD2 (6 bases). CDR3 length: 16 residues. The V gene lost 5 bases and the J gene lost 2 bases, with 15 bases spanning the gap. Germline V gives CDR1 KGHDR, CDR2 SFDVKD. The CDR3 protein is CATSGARDSTYNEQFF. CDR3 in DNA: TGTGCCACCAGTGGGGCCCGGGACTCCACCTACAATGAGCAGTTCTTC.

CDR3 bases: TGTGCCAGCAGCCAGGACGGGGGACCAGCCTGGGAGCAGTACTTC. This encodes CASSQDGGPAWEQYF. The genes are TRBV3-1 and TRBJ2-7; a possible D gene is TRBD2 (6 bases). The CDR3 extends over 15 amino acids. Trimming removed 3 bases at V and 7 bases at J, with 19 bases between. The V gene's germline CDR1 is LGHDT and CDR2 YNNKEL (reference sequence).

The chain couples TRBV12-3 or TRBV12-4 to TRBJ2-3; D is perhaps TRBD2 (5 bases). Trimming cost V 3 bases and J 3 bases, with 10 bases left between them. The CDR3 totals 14 residues. The CDR3 DNA reads as TGTGCCAGCAGTTTCAGACCGGGGACAGATACGCAGTATTTT. Translation gives CASSFRPGTDTQYF.

The chain links TRBV5-1 to TRBJ1-1; tentative D call: TRBD1 (6 bases). V was pared by 4 bases and J by 1 base, with 14 bases between. Per germline, CDR1 SGHRS and CDR2 YFSETQ. The CDR3 has 15 amino acids. CDR3: CASSRQVMGNTEAFF. Here the CDR3 DNA reads TGCGCCAGCAGCCGACAGGTCATGGGGAACACTGAAGCTTTCTTT.

This clonotype has more than one count but fewer than ten. This chain joins TRBV2 and TRBJ2-5; either TRBD1 or TRBD2 may supply D (5 bases each). CDR3 length: 13 residues. Germline values: CDR1 SNHLY, CDR2 FYNNEI. V was trimmed by 5 bases and J by 11 bases, leaving 18 bases between them. CDR3 DNA: TGTGCCAGCAGTTTAATGCCGGGACGCCAGCAGTACTTC. This codes for CASSLMPGRQQYF.

The rearrangement links TRBV12-3 or TRBV12-4 to TRBJ2-7; TRBD1 aligns across 7 bases. V lost 4 bases and J lost 2; bases outside the gene matches: 8. The CDR3 totals 15 residues. The CDR3: CASSSTRDRPYEQYF. The DNA for the CDR3 is TGTGCCAGCAGTTCTACCAGGGACAGACCCTACGAGCAGTACTTC.

This chain uses TRBV28 with TRBJ1-4, with 9 bases aligning to TRBD1. Germline CDR1 is MDHEN and CDR2 is SYDVKM. V lost 5 bases and J lost 7; bases outside the gene matches: 14. CDR3 length equals 17 residues. CDR3 sequence reads: CASSTRTGDGGLEKLFF. In DNA form, the CDR3 reads TGTGCCAGCAGTACTAGGACAGGGGACGGAGGACTTGAAAAACTGTTTTTT.